This T cell receptor (beta chain) was obtained from a study of beta chain features in type 1 diabetes. V gave up 5 bases and J gave up 0 bases; unmatched junction bases: 8. Germline CDR1 and CDR2: SGHRS and YFSETQ. The CDR3 runs to 16 residues. Broader study findings: Shortening that was moderate but significant affected the TCRB CDR3s of Type 1 diabetes patients in all four CD4+ subsets.

Purity exceeding 95% was reached by all sorted populations. This clone was seen a few times. Its antigen is not known. What was sequenced were expressed TCRB transcripts, since all of the isolated RNA had been reverse transcribed. The protocol was immunoSEQ multiplex PCR, while the TCRdb copy is restricted to in-frame clones and leaves out a portion. The data contain hundreds of thousands of clones, about 15% of them seen just once; the ten biggest clones take up less than 0.02%. This TCR was recovered from a man between 18 and 35 years old with type 1 diabetes. This chain connects TRBV5-1 to TRBJ2-1; 7 nucleotides match TRBD2. The sample comprised naive CD4+ T cells from blood. The CDR3 nucleotides read TGCGCCAGCAGGTTCGCGGGAGATATCTCCTACAATGAGCAGTTCTTC. Encoded protein: CASRFAGDISYNEQFF.